The next 4 T cell receptor beta chains were all read from a single sample in a study of blood T cell repertoires in COVID-19. Method: immunoSEQ multiplex PCR; TCRdb's copy keeps in-frame clones and lacks some. The data hold roughly 200,000 clones, with roughly 84% observed a single time. The sequenced material came from peripheral blood. The receptors come from a human donor in a cohort sampled during active COVID-19.

This chain links TRBV5-1 with TRBJ2-5; 10 bases agree with TRBD2. The germline gives CDR1 SGHRS, CDR2 YFSETQ. The junction had 7 bases not matched to a gene; V was cut back by 0 bases and J by 5 bases. CDR3 length: 16 residues. The CDR3 nucleotides are TGCGCCAGCAGCTTGGGTGGACTAGCGGAGCAGGAGACCCAGTACTTC. As protein: CASSLGGLAEQETQYF.

V is TRBV5-1 and J is TRBJ2-1; 8 bases are shared with TRBD1. The germline CDR1 and CDR2 sequences are SGHRS and YFSETQ. V trimming: 6 bases; J trimming: 5 bases; junction bases outside the gene matches: 7. This CDR3 is 14 amino acids long. CDR3 residues: CASTQGAKDNEQFF. CDR3 in DNA: TGCGCCAGCACGCAGGGGGCAAAGGACAATGAGCAGTTCTTC. Full variable domain (rest looked up from reference TRBV5-1 and TRBJ2-1): KAGVTQTPRYLIKTRGQQVTLSCSPISGHRSVSWYQQTPGQGLQFLFEYFSETQRNKGNFPGRFSGRQFSNSRSEMNVSTLELGDSALYLCASTQGAKDNEQFFGPGTRLTVL.

This rearrangement joins TRBV27 to TRBJ1-4, with D hard to call. Germline CDR1 and CDR2: MNHEY and SMNVEV (reference sequence). This CDR3 spans 14 amino acids. V shed 5 bases and J shed 6 bases, with 13 bases lying between them. CDR3 DNA: TGTGCCAGCAGTCCCCAGCCGGGTGATGAAAAACTGTTTTTT. It yields the protein CASSPQPGDEKLFF.

The chain joins TRBV28 to TRBJ1-6, with 11 bases that match TRBD1. CDR3 length equals 14 residues. V lost 6 bases, J lost 9 bases, and 4 bases stayed unmatched. The germline V gene has CDR1 MDHEN and CDR2 SYDVKM. The CDR3 is CASRPGTGGSPLHF. The CDR3 region has the DNA TGTGCCAGCAGGCCCGGGACAGGGGGTTCACCCCTCCACTTT.